This entry lists 29 T cell receptor beta chains sequenced from one sample in a study of blood T cell repertoires in COVID-19. Measured with immunoSEQ multiplex PCR; TCRdb has only the in-frame clones, and not every one. Among tens of thousands of clones listed, roughly 80% were seen once. The sample consisted of peripheral blood. Source of these receptors: a woman over 75 with active or convalescent COVID-19.

The chain has TRBV6-5 and TRBJ2-4, with 8 bases fitting TRBD2. CDR3 length: 15 amino acids. V was clipped by 4 bases and J by 1 base; unmatched bases: 3. CDR1 and CDR2 from the germline V gene are MNHEY and SVGAGI. The CDR3 DNA sequence: TGTGCCAGCAGTTTACGGACTAGCGCCAAAAACATTCAGTACTTC. This codes for CASSLRTSAKNIQYF.

The chain combines TRBV6-5 with TRBJ1-5; TRBD1 is a possible D gene (6 bases). V lost 6 bases, J lost 9 bases, and 15 bases lay in between. CDR1 MNHEY and CDR2 SVGAGI come from the germline V gene. This CDR3 contains 13 residues. CDR3 protein: CASRTNREGPQHF. For the CDR3, the DNA is TGTGCCAGCAGAACAAACAGGGAGGGGCCCCAGCATTTT.

The chain links TRBV30 to TRBJ2-3; no firm D call. CDR1 and CDR2 (germline): GTSNPN, SVGIG (reference sequence). CDR3 length: 13 amino acids. The V end lost 1 base, the J end lost 4 bases, and 9 bases lay between the germline ends. The CDR3 bases are TGTGCCTGGAGTGCCAGGAAGGCAGATACGCAGTATTTT. This translates into CAWSARKADTQYF.

The genes are TRBV27 and TRBJ1-2; TRBD1 is a possible D gene (5 bases). V lost 2 bases and J lost 8, with 12 bases in between. There are 13 residues in the CDR3. Germline V gives CDR1 MNHEY, CDR2 SMNVEV (reference sequence). The CDR3 DNA follows: TGTGCCAGCAGTTTACGGTCCCGGGGGGGCTACACCTTC. This encodes CASSLRSRGGYTF.

The chain recombines TRBV30 with TRBJ1-2; 7 nucleotides match TRBD1. This CDR3 comprises 12 residues. The V segment lost 5 bases and the J segment 2 bases; nucleotides outside the gene matches: 2. Germline CDR1 GTSNPN, CDR2 SVGIG (reference sequence). CDR3 amino acids: CAWSRGNYGYTF. The CDR3 DNA follows: TGTGCCTGGTCCAGGGGGAACTATGGCTACACCTTC.

The V call is TRBV11-2, the J call TRBJ2-1; tentative D call: TRBD2 (5 bases). The CDR3 totals 13 residues. Trimming left V 5 bases short and J 16 bases short, with 21 bases between. The germline V gene has CDR1 SGHAT and CDR2 FQNNGV. CDR3 residues: CASSPDPTKTGFF. CDR3 coding DNA: TGTGCCAGCAGCCCGGATCCGACCAAAACGGGATTCTTC.

V and J are TRBV3-1 (or the pseudogene TRBV3-2) and TRBJ2-5; 11 nucleotides agree with TRBD2. V was pared by 4 bases and J by 2 bases, with 6 bases of the junction left unmatched. Germline CDR1 LGHDT, CDR2 YNNKEL (reference sequence). This CDR3 is built from 16 residues. CDR3 nucleotides: TGTGCCAGCAGCCCCTCACTAGCGGGGGAACAAGAGACCCAGTACTTC. Amino acid sequence: CASSPSLAGEQETQYF.

The rearrangement links TRBV6-5 to TRBJ1-3, with D unclear. The CDR3 totals 14 residues. Germline V lookup: CDR1 MNHEY, CDR2 SVGAGI. Trimming took off 2 bases at V and 4 bases at J, with 9 bases between the two ends. The CDR3 bases are TGTGCCAGCAGTTACGATACGAGGGGAAACACCATATATTTT. This encodes CASSYDTRGNTIYF.

The chain couples TRBV4-3 to TRBJ1-1; D gene unclear. The V gene's germline CDR1 is LGHNA and CDR2 YSLEER. The V end lost 7 bases, the J end lost 4 bases, and 16 bases lay between the germline ends. CDR3 length: 14 amino acids. The CDR3, as DNA: TGCGCCAGCACCTTCGTCGGGGAGGGCACTGAAGCTTTCTTT. The encoded protein is CASTFVGEGTEAFF.

In its sample, this clone was seen a few times. The chain is built from TRBV24-1 and TRBJ1-2; a possible D gene is TRBD1 (5 bases). This CDR3 spans 14 amino acids. Germline assignment: CDR1 KGHDR and CDR2 SFDVKD. Trimming removed 3 bases at V and 4 bases at J, with 11 bases between. The CDR3 region is CATSDAGGGYGYTF. In nucleotides, the CDR3 is TGTGCCACCAGTGATGCCGGGGGAGGCTATGGCTACACCTTC.

With regard to this clone: One end of the junction does not line up with germline, which may come from a read error. The chain combines TRBV30 with TRBJ2-7; D may be TRBD1 or TRBD2 (6 bases each). This CDR3 spans 12 amino acids. CDR1 is GTSNPN and CDR2 is SVGIG in the germline V gene (reference sequence). The chain's CDR3 is CAGRTANYEQYF. The CDR3 nucleotides read TGTGCCGGGAGGACAGCGAACTACGAGCAGTACTTC.

V is TRBV20-1 and J is TRBJ2-2; 9 positions match TRBD2. The CDR3 contains 16 residues. V shed 3 bases and J 2 bases; nucleotides not matched to a gene: 7. Germline V CDR1 and CDR2: DFQATT, SNEGSKA (reference sequence). CDR3 protein: CSASPFSGGNTGELFF. The CDR3 nucleotides are TGCAGTGCTAGTCCGTTTAGCGGGGGTAACACCGGGGAGCTGTTTTTT.

This sequence joins TRBV5-4 and TRBJ2-1; tentatively, D is TRBD2 (6 bases). The length of the CDR3 is 15 residues. Germline CDR1 reads SGHNT; CDR2 reads YYREEE (reference sequence). Trimming removed 1 base from V and 2 bases from J, with 10 bases in between. CDR3 nucleotide sequence: TGTGCCAGCAGCTTGTATGGGGGGACCTACAATGAGCAGTTCTTC. Translated, it gives CASSLYGGTYNEQFF.

This chain uses TRBV6-5 with TRBJ2-1, with D unresolved. Trimming removed 4 bases from V and 0 bases from J, with 13 bases in between. The CDR3 totals 16 residues. Germline V CDR1 and CDR2: MNHEY, SVGAGI. The DNA for the CDR3 is TGTGCCAGCAGTTCCGCGACGGGTGACTCCTACAATGAGCAGTTCTTC. It translates to CASSSATGDSYNEQFF.

The gene calls are TRBV30 and TRBJ1-3, with D possibly TRBD1 on 5 matching bases. The ends were cut back, 0 bases at V and 4 bases at J, with 7 bases in the middle. The germline V gene has CDR1 GTSNPN and CDR2 SVGIG (reference sequence). This CDR3 comprises 13 residues. This CDR3 is CAWSVTGGNTIYF. CDR3 bases: TGTGCCTGGAGTGTAACAGGCGGAAACACCATATATTTT.

The chain carries TRBV28 and TRBJ1-5; D call uncertain. V was pared by 2 bases and J by 2 bases, with 7 bases between. This CDR3 is 14 amino acids long. CDR1 and CDR2 from the germline V gene are MDHEN and SYDVKM. The CDR3: CASSLGSGNQPQHF. The DNA for the CDR3 is TGTGCCAGCAGTTTAGGTAGCGGCAATCAGCCCCAGCATTTT.

This chain joins TRBV4-1 and TRBJ2-7; 8 nucleotides agree with TRBD2. Germline V gene sequence: CDR1 MGHRA, CDR2 YSYEKL. V lost 0 bases, J lost 6 bases, and 10 bases stayed unmatched. The CDR3 is 16 amino acids. The CDR3 protein is CASSQDWTGGPREQYF. As DNA, the CDR3 is TGCGCCAGCAGCCAAGACTGGACGGGAGGGCCGCGCGAGCAGTACTTC.

The V call is TRBV7-2, the J call TRBJ2-5; D gene uncertain. Trimming pared 5 bases from V and 3 bases from J, leaving 19 bases between. The CDR3 loop spans 16 amino acids. The V gene's germline CDR1 is SGHTA and CDR2 FQGNSA. CDR3 sequence: CASSPVGWVKEETQYF. The CDR3 nucleotides read TGTGCCAGCAGCCCCGTCGGGTGGGTAAAAGAAGAGACCCAGTACTTC.

J is TRBJ2-1 and V is TRBV28; no firm D call. Trimming removed 6 bases at V and 5 bases at J, with 17 bases between. Germline values: CDR1 MDHEN, CDR2 SYDVKM. The CDR3 covers 15 residues. The CDR3 spells CASRSTMVVNNEQFF. DNA of the CDR3: TGTGCCAGCAGATCCACGATGGTAGTCAACAATGAGCAGTTCTTC.

The rearrangement joins TRBV10-2 to TRBJ2-1; 9 bases align to TRBD2. After removal of 4 bases from V and 5 bases from J, the junction contained 6 bases not matched to a gene. Germline CDR1 and CDR2: WSHSY and SAAADI. This CDR3 is built from 15 residues. CDR3 sequence: CASSVGLAGNNEQFF. The CDR3 coding sequence is TGCGCCAGCAGTGTCGGGCTAGCGGGGAACAATGAGCAGTTCTTC.

The CDR3 protein is CASSPRAGAGTDTQYF. The CDR3, as DNA: TGTGCCAGCAGCCCCCGAGCGGGAGCGGGCACAGATACGCAGTATTTT. The chain is built from TRBV7-2 and TRBJ2-3, with 8 bases that match TRBD2. The junction had 8 bases not matched to a gene; V was cut back by 5 bases and J by 1 base. Germline V gene data show CDR1 as SGHTA and CDR2 as FQGNSA. This CDR3 spans 16 amino acids.

V and J are TRBV6-5 and TRBJ2-1, with 7 bases lining up with TRBD1. The germline gives CDR1 MNHEY, CDR2 SVGAGI. CDR3 length: 16 amino acids. J gave up 7 bases and V 2 bases, and 11 bases lay outside the gene matches. DNA for the CDR3: TGTGCCAGCAGTTACCAAGGGACAGCCTGGTTAAATGAGCAGTTCTTC. This codes for CASSYQGTAWLNEQFF.

The chain has TRBV30 and TRBJ1-5; 7 bases line up with TRBD1. CDR1 and CDR2 from the germline V gene are GTSNPN and SVGIG (reference sequence). This CDR3 spans 16 amino acids. The V segment lost 5 bases and the J segment 0 bases; nucleotides outside the gene matches: 10. The CDR3 region is CAWERQGRVSNQPQHF. CDR3 in DNA: TGTGCCTGGGAAAGACAGGGAAGGGTTAGCAATCAGCCCCAGCATTTT.

The chain joins TRBV18 to TRBJ1-5; D not resolved. The CDR3 is 16 amino acids. Germline lookup yields CDR1 KGHSH and CDR2 LQKENI. V lost 3 bases to trimming and J lost 0 bases, with 12 bases between them. This CDR3 is CASSPLEVNSNQPQHF. DNA for the CDR3: TGTGCCAGCTCACCCCTGGAGGTAAATAGCAATCAGCCCCAGCATTTT.

The genes are TRBV11-2 and TRBJ1-3; no clear D. Germline CDR1 reads SGHAT; CDR2 reads FQNNGV. V was pared by 0 bases and J by 4 bases, with 13 bases between. This CDR3 has 16 residues. CDR3 nucleotides: TGTGCCAGCAGCTTAGAAGGCAGACAAGCCGGAAACACCATATATTTT. As protein: CASSLEGRQAGNTIYF.

The chain employs TRBV6-5 and TRBJ2-7; TRBD1 matches at 7 bases. J gave up 2 bases and V 7 bases, and 8 bases lay outside the gene matches. The CDR3 contains 14 residues. Germline loops: CDR1 MNHEY, CDR2 SVGAGI. The CDR3 bases are TGTGCCAGCAAGAACAGGGGTCAACCCTACGAGCAGTACTTC. Translated, it gives CASKNRGQPYEQYF.

This clone was counted at least ten times. The rearrangement uses TRBV19 and TRBJ2-5, with D possibly TRBD1 on 6 matching bases. In germline, CDR1 is LNHDA, CDR2 SQIVND (reference sequence). This CDR3 spans 15 amino acids. With 4 bases removed from V and 5 bases from J, the gap between germline ends came to 17 bases. The CDR3 bases are TGTGCCAGTAGTAAAACAGGGTCCCCTGGGGAGACCCAGTACTTC. Translating gives CASSKTGSPGETQYF. The entire variable domain, with the rest obtained from reference TRBV19 and TRBJ2-5, is as follows: DGGITQSPKYLFRKEGQNVTLSCEQNLNHDAMYWYRQDPGQGLRLIYYSQIVNDFQKGDIAEGYSVSREKKESFPLTVTSAQKNPTAFYLCASSKTGSPGETQYFGPGTRLLVL.

This clone has only one observation. The chain has TRBV7-2 and TRBJ1-6; TRBD1 is a possible D gene (6 bases). The V gene's germline CDR1 is SGHTA and CDR2 FQGNSA. The CDR3 has 15 amino acids. V lost 3 bases and J lost 5, with 11 bases in between. CDR3 loop: CASSFPGGHNSPLHF. CDR3 in DNA: TGTGCCAGCAGCTTCCCGGGGGGGCATAATTCACCCCTCCACTTT.

The chain's CDR3 is CASRDYSGNTIYF. The CDR3 DNA sequence: TGTGCCAGCCGGGACTACTCTGGAAACACCATATATTTT. The chain combines TRBV2 with TRBJ1-3, with TRBD1 as a possible D gene (5 bases). Trimming left V 8 bases short and J 0 bases short, with 8 bases between. The CDR3 extends over 13 amino acids. The germline V gene encodes CDR1 SNHLY and CDR2 FYNNEI. Drawing the rest from reference TRBV2 and TRBJ1-3, the complete variable domain is EPEVTQTPSHQVTQMGQEVILRCVPISNHLYFYWYRQILGQKVEFLVSFYNNEISEKSEIFDDQFSVERPDGSNFTLKIRSTKLEDSAMYFCASRDYSGNTIYFGEGSWLTVV.